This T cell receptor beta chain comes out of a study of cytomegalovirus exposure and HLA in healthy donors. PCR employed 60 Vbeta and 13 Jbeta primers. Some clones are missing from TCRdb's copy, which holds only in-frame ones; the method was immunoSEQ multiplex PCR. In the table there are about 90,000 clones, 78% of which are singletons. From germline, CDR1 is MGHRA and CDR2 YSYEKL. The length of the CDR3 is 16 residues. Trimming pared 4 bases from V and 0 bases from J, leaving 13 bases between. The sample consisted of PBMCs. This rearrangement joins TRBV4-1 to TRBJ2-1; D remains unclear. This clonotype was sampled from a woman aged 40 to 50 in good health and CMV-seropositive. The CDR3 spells CASSPQFPHSYNEQFF. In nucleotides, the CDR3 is TGCGCCAGCAGCCCGCAATTTCCACACTCCTACAATGAGCAGTTCTTC.